What follows are 28 T cell receptor beta chains derived from one specimen sequenced in a study of T cell responses to AZD1222 COVID-19 vaccine. Here immunoSEQ multiplex PCR was the method, and the copy in TCRdb shows in-frame clones only, minus some. Of under 150,000 clones in the sample, around nine tenths were seen once. This specimen was peripheral blood, taken on day 0 of AZD1222 vaccination. The source is an adult in good health.

This CDR3 is CASRGGVSGNTIYF. CDR3 nucleotides: TGTGCCAGTAGGGGCGGCGTCTCTGGAAACACCATATATTTT. The V gene is TRBV19, the J gene TRBJ1-3, with D hard to call. The germline CDR1 and CDR2 sequences are LNHDA and SQIVND (reference sequence). The V end lost 6 bases, the J end lost 0 bases, and 9 bases lay between the germline ends. The CDR3 is 14 amino acids.

The chain uses TRBV6-2 or TRBV6-3 and TRBJ1-1, with D uncertain. CDR3 length: 18 residues. Trimming pared 6 bases from V and 2 bases from J, leaving 25 bases between. Germline-derived CDR1 and CDR2 are MNHEY and SVGEGT. The CDR3 coding sequence is TGTGCCAGCAGCACACCTACAGAGAAAGGAGACCCCAACACTGAAGCTTTCTTT. It is translated as CASSTPTEKGDPNTEAFF.

V and J are TRBV27 and TRBJ1-5; D uncertain. The CDR3 is 14 amino acids. CDR1 MNHEY and CDR2 SMNVEV come from the germline V gene (reference sequence). The germline V and J ends were trimmed by 5 bases and 0 bases, with 8 bases remaining between them. CDR3: CASSHVHSNQPQHF. The CDR3 nucleotides are TGTGCCAGCAGTCACGTTCATAGCAATCAGCCCCAGCATTTT.

This rearrangement joins TRBV12-3 or TRBV12-4 to TRBJ2-4, with D hard to call. Trimming shortened V by 1 base and J by 9 bases, and 4 bases separated the two germline ends. This CDR3 comprises 11 residues. The CDR3 nucleotides read TGTGCCAGCAGTTTAGGCCTCATTCAGTACTTC. Amino acids: CASSLGLIQYF.

V gene TRBV15 combines with J gene TRBJ2-3; 7 bases align to TRBD2. Germline lookup yields CDR1 LNHNV and CDR2 YYDKDF (reference sequence). The CDR3 spans 15 residues. Trimming removed 5 bases from V and 3 bases from J; junction bases left unmatched: 8. The CDR3 bases are TGTGCCACCAGCCGTACGGCGGGAGCGACAGATACGCAGTATTTT. Translating it yields CATSRTAGATDTQYF.

The rearrangement joins TRBV19 to TRBJ1-1; D gene ambiguous. V dropped 5 bases and J dropped 2 bases, with 15 bases sitting between them. The CDR3 has 15 amino acids. In germline, CDR1 is LNHDA, CDR2 SQIVND (reference sequence). Here the CDR3 reads CASSARPPGNTEAFF. The CDR3 region has the DNA TGTGCCAGTAGTGCCCGCCCGCCGGGAAACACTGAAGCTTTCTTT.

This clone was recorded only once. This chain links TRBV14 with TRBJ1-1; D is unresolved. Deletions cut 1 base from V and 0 bases from J, with 6 bases between. CDR1 is SGHDN and CDR2 is FVKESK in the germline V gene. This CDR3 contains 14 residues. CDR3 residues: CASSQAGLNTEAFF. The CDR3 DNA is TGTGCCAGCAGCCAAGCAGGCCTGAACACTGAAGCTTTCTTT. The full variable domain, with the rest looked up from reference TRBV14 and TRBJ1-1, is EAGVTQFPSHSVIEKGQTVTLRCDPISGHDNLYWYRRVMGKEIKFLLHFVKESKQDESGMPNNRFLAERTGGTYSTLKVQPAELEDSGVYFCASSQAGLNTEAFFGQGTRLTVV.

Comments on this clone: The identical CDR3 is also encoded by other nucleotide sequences in the sample. The chain links TRBV12-3 or TRBV12-4 to TRBJ1-3; no clear D gene. The CDR3 is 11 amino acids. Trimming cost V 3 bases and J 4 bases, with 1 base left between them. CDR3 DNA: TGTGCCAGCAGTTTGGGAAACACCATATATTTT. This codes for CASSLGNTIYF.

Here the CDR3 reads CASSLGGGFYGYTF. CDR3 coding DNA: TGTGCCAGCAGCTTAGGTGGCGGGTTCTATGGCTACACCTTC. The chain employs TRBV7-9 and TRBJ1-2; no firm D call. Trimming removed 1 base from V and 4 bases from J, with 10 bases in between. Looked up from germline, CDR1 is SEHNR and CDR2 is FQNEAQ (reference sequence). The CDR3 length is 14 residues.

The rearrangement uses TRBV27 and TRBJ1-1; tentatively, D is TRBD1 (6 bases). There are 15 residues in the CDR3. V gave up 2 bases and J gave up 2 bases, with 12 bases separating them. Per germline, CDR1 MNHEY and CDR2 SMNVEV (reference sequence). CDR3 in amino acids: CASSLKWGANTEAFF. DNA for the CDR3: TGTGCCAGCAGTTTAAAATGGGGGGCAAACACTGAAGCTTTCTTT.

The chain is built from TRBV7-9 and TRBJ2-3, with 7 positions matching TRBD1. J was trimmed by 4 bases and V by 11 bases; bases with no gene match: 12. The CDR3 sequence is 14 residues long. The germline gives CDR1 SEHNR, CDR2 FQNEAQ (reference sequence). The DNA for the CDR3 is TGTGCCTATGACGACAGGGTCGGTTCAGATACGCAGTATTTT. It yields the protein CAYDDRVGSDTQYF.

This clone appeared once. The chain uses TRBV5-4 and TRBJ1-1, with TRBD1 matching 7 bases. The length of the CDR3 is 15 residues. Germline values: CDR1 SGHNT, CDR2 YYREEE (reference sequence). V was clipped by 4 bases and J by 4 bases; unmatched bases: 10. This CDR3 is CASSTGQTPATEAFF. The CDR3 DNA is TGTGCCAGCAGCACGGGACAGACCCCCGCCACTGAAGCTTTCTTT.

The rearrangement joins TRBV4-3 to TRBJ2-7; D may match TRBD1 or TRBD2 (5 bases each). This CDR3 comprises 18 residues. The germline V and J ends were trimmed by 0 bases and 5 bases, with 23 bases remaining between them. Germline loops: CDR1 LGHNA, CDR2 YSLEER. DNA of the CDR3: TGCGCCAGCAGCCAAGATACATACGTTATTGGAAGGGACCACGAGCAGTACTTC. Amino acids: CASSQDTYVIGRDHEQYF.

The rearrangement joins TRBV2 to TRBJ2-7, with D perhaps matching TRBD2 (5 bases). Germline lookup yields CDR1 SNHLY and CDR2 FYNNEI. V lost 7 bases, J lost 5 bases, and 15 bases lay in between. The CDR3 extends over 13 amino acids. This chain's CDR3 is CASNTRGVHEQYF. CDR3 DNA: TGTGCCAGCAACACTAGAGGAGTCCACGAGCAGTACTTC.

The chain links TRBV27 to TRBJ2-3; tentative D call: TRBD2 (5 bases). CDR1 is MNHEY, CDR2 SMNVEV, per germline (reference sequence). This CDR3 spans 12 amino acids. The germline V and J ends were trimmed by 10 bases and 9 bases, with 17 bases remaining between them. This chain's CDR3 is CATGVVFGTQYF. DNA for the CDR3: TGTGCCACCGGGGTGGTTTTTGGCACGCAGTATTTT.

V usage is TRBV9 and J usage is TRBJ1-1; D not certain. There are 13 residues in the CDR3. Germline V CDR1 and CDR2: SGDLS, YYNGEE. Trimming shortened V by 6 bases and J by 1 base, and 10 bases separated the two germline ends. The CDR3 region is CASTPHPNTEAFF. CDR3 in DNA: TGTGCCAGCACCCCCCACCCGAACACTGAAGCTTTCTTT.

The V and J genes are TRBV2 and TRBJ1-1; D uncertain. Germline CDR1 and CDR2: SNHLY and FYNNEI. Deletions cut 1 base from V and 0 bases from J, with 12 bases between. The CDR3 sequence is 16 residues long. CDR3 in DNA: TGTGCCAGCAGTGAAGAGACTCTCAGAGTGAACACTGAAGCTTTCTTT. Its protein is CASSEETLRVNTEAFF.

The genes are TRBV28 and TRBJ1-3; D unclear. Trimming cost V 3 bases and J 4 bases, with 7 bases left between them. In germline, CDR1 is MDHEN, CDR2 SYDVKM. This CDR3 region has 13 residues. CDR3 sequence reads: CASSFARGNTIYF. The CDR3 DNA follows: TGTGCCAGCAGTTTCGCGAGGGGAAACACCATATATTTT.

CDR3 DNA sequence: TGTGCCAGCAGTGACGTTGCGGGATCCCACTATGGCTACACCTTC. This sequence encodes CASSDVAGSHYGYTF. The chain couples TRBV6-4 to TRBJ1-2, with D unresolved. In germline, CDR1 is MRHNA, CDR2 SNTAGT. The CDR3 covers 15 residues. The germline V and J ends were trimmed by 2 bases and 3 bases, with 13 bases remaining between them.

The chain links TRBV25-1 to TRBJ1-1; D is unresolved. There are 15 residues in the CDR3. V was cut by 4 bases and J by 1 base, with 13 bases left in between. CDR1 is MGHDK, CDR2 SYGVNS, per germline. CDR3 in amino acids: CASSAQPYTNTEAFF. The CDR3 region has the DNA TGTGCCAGCAGTGCCCAACCGTACACGAACACTGAAGCTTTCTTT.

The J gene is TRBJ2-7, the V gene TRBV5-1; the D is unclear. The germline gives CDR1 SGHRS, CDR2 YFSETQ. The CDR3 is 13 residues long. Trimming took off 1 base at V and 2 bases at J, with 7 bases between the two ends. Here the CDR3 reads CASSLMQAYEQYF. The DNA for the CDR3 is TGCGCCAGCAGCTTGATGCAGGCCTACGAGCAGTACTTC.

This clone was counted a single time. The J gene is TRBJ2-3, the V gene TRBV24-1, with 10 bases aligning to TRBD2. Germline CDR1 KGHDR, CDR2 SFDVKD. Losses at the gene ends were 3 bases for V and 6 bases for J; bases not matched to a gene: 11. The CDR3 has 17 amino acids. The CDR3 DNA sequence: TGTGCCACCAGTGATCGGGCTAGCGGGAGAACAACGGATACGCAGTATTTT. Translation: CATSDRASGRTTDTQYF.

J is TRBJ2-1 and V is TRBV19, with TRBD2 matching 10 bases. This CDR3 is built from 14 residues. Germline CDR1 reads LNHDA; CDR2 reads SQIVND (reference sequence). V dropped 7 bases and J dropped 7; count of bases not matched to a gene: 7. The CDR3: CASIASGRSNEQFF. CDR3 nucleotide sequence: TGTGCCAGTATTGCTAGCGGGAGATCAAATGAGCAGTTCTTC. The entire variable domain, with the rest obtained from reference TRBV19 and TRBJ2-1, is as follows: DGGITQSPKYLFRKEGQNVTLSCEQNLNHDAMYWYRQDPGQGLRLIYYSQIVNDFQKGDIAEGYSVSREKKESFPLTVTSAQKNPTAFYLCASIASGRSNEQFFGPGTRLTVL.

The chain has TRBV7-6 and TRBJ2-2; tentatively, D is TRBD1 (6 bases). Per the germline V gene, CDR1 is SGHVS and CDR2 is FNYEAQ. This CDR3 region has 15 residues. V lost 2 bases and J 6 bases, leaving 13 bases between the germline ends. The CDR3 DNA sequence: TGTGCCAGCAGCTTAAGCAGGGGTATCTCCGGGGAGCTGTTTTTT. Protein product: CASSLSRGISGELFF.

V gene TRBV29-1 combines with J gene TRBJ1-2; D is unclear. V lost 2 bases and J lost 8, with 15 bases in between. Germline CDR1 and CDR2: SQVTM and ANQGSEA. The CDR3 loop spans 13 amino acids. The CDR3: CSVEWLGGLGYTF. The CDR3 nucleotides are TGCAGCGTTGAATGGCTTGGAGGATTAGGCTACACCTTC. The full variable domain, with the rest looked up from reference TRBV29-1 and TRBJ1-2, is SAVISQKPSRDICQRGTSLTIQCQVDSQVTMMFWYRQQPGQSLTLIATANQGSEATYESGFVIDKFPISRPNLTFSTLTVSNMSPEDSSIYLCSVEWLGGLGYTFGSGTRLTVV.

The V and J genes are TRBV25-1 and TRBJ1-3; D might be TRBD1 (5 bases). The CDR3 is 15 amino acids. Trimming took 2 bases from V and 2 from J, leaving 10 bases between them. Germline CDR1 MGHDK, CDR2 SYGVNS. The CDR3 DNA reads as TGTGCCAGCAGTGAACTCGGGACTGCTGGAAACACCATATATTTT. Residues: CASSELGTAGNTIYF.

This rearrangement joins TRBV9 to TRBJ1-1; D ambiguous. Trimming removed 0 bases at V and 0 bases at J, with 6 bases between. The germline gives CDR1 SGDLS, CDR2 YYNGEE. This CDR3 contains 14 residues. In nucleotides, the CDR3 is TGTGCCAGCAGCGTAGATAACATGAACACTGAAGCTTTCTTT. Its protein is CASSVDNMNTEAFF.

The chain links TRBV5-5 to TRBJ2-5; the D gene is possibly TRBD2 (6 bases). V was cut by 6 bases and J by 7 bases, with 13 bases left in between. The CDR3 runs 12 residues. Per the germline V gene, CDR1 is SGHKS and CDR2 is YYEKEE (reference sequence). CDR3 nucleotide sequence: TGTGCCAGCACTGGCCGGGGAGGGACCCAGTACTTC. This encodes CASTGRGGTQYF.